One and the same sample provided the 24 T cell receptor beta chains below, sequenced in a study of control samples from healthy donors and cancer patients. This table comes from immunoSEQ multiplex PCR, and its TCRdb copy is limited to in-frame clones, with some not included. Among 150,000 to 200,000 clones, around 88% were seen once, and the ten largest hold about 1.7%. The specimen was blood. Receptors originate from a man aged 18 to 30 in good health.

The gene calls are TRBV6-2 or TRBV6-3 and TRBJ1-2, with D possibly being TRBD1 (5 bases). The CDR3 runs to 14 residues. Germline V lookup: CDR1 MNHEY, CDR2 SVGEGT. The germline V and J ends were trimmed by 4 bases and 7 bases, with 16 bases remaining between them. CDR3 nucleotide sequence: TGTGCCAGCAGTTTAGCCAGGGCGAGGCTTGGCTACACCTTC. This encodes CASSLARARLGYTF.

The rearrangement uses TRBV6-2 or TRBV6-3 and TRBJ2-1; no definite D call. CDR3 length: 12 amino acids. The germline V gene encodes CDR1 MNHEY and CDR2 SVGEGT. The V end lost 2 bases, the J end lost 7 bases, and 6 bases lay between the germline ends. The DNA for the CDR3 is TGTGCCAGCAGTTACGGGCTTAATGAGCAGTTCTTC. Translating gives CASSYGLNEQFF.

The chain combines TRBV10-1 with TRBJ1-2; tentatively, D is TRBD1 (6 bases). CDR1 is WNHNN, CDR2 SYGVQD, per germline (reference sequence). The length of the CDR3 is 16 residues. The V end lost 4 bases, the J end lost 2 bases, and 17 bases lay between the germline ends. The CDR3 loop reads CASSGNPGQTNYGYTF. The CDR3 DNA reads TGCGCCAGCAGTGGAAATCCGGGACAAACCAACTATGGCTACACCTTC.

CDR3 region: CASSPATGGETDTQYF. The CDR3, as DNA: TGTGCCAGTAGTCCCGCGACAGGGGGCGAGACAGATACGCAGTATTTT. The V gene is TRBV19, the J gene TRBJ2-3, with 10 bases identical to TRBD1. Germline V gene lookup returns CDR1 LNHDA and CDR2 SQIVND (reference sequence). The CDR3 loop spans 16 amino acids. V was clipped by 5 bases and J by 3 bases; unmatched bases: 8.

CDR3 sequence (DNA): TGCAGCGTTGATGCCAGGGAGAGGAACTATGGCTACACCTTC. This codes for CSVDARERNYGYTF. V usage is TRBV29-1 and J usage is TRBJ1-2; tentative D call: TRBD1 (5 bases). V was clipped by 3 bases and J by 2 bases, with 13 bases between them. Germline V gene data show CDR1 as SQVTM and CDR2 as ANQGSEA. The CDR3 sequence is 14 residues long.

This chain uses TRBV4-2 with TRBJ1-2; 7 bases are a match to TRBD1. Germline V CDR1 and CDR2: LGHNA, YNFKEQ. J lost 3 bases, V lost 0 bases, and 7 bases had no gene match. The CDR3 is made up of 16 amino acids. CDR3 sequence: CASSQDRTGIYYGYTF. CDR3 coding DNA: TGTGCCAGCAGCCAAGATAGGACAGGAATTTACTATGGCTACACCTTC.

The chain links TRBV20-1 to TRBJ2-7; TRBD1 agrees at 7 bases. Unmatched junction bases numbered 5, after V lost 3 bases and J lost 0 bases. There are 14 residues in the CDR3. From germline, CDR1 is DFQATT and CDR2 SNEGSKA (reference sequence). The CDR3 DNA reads TGCAGTGCTAGTTTTGGGACAGACTCCTACGAGCAGTACTTC. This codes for CSASFGTDSYEQYF.

CDR3 residues: CASSGGDSNLGAFF. In DNA, the CDR3 is TGCGCCAGCAGCGGGGGTGACAGTAACCTCGGAGCTTTCTTT. The V call is TRBV5-1, the J call TRBJ1-1, with D possibly TRBD1 on 5 matching bases. V gave up 4 bases and J gave up 10 bases, with 20 bases separating them. In germline, CDR1 is SGHRS, CDR2 YFSETQ. The CDR3 covers 14 residues.

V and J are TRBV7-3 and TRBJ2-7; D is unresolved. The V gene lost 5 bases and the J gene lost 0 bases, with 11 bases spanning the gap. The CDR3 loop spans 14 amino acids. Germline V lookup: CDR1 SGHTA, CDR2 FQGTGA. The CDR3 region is CASSLSSDSYEQYF. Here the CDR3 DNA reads TGTGCCAGCAGCCTCTCGAGCGACTCCTACGAGCAGTACTTC. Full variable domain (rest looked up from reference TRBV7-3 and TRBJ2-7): GAGVSQTPSNKVTEKGKYVELRCDPISGHTALYWYRQSLGQGPEFLIYFQGTGAADDSGLPNDRFFAVRPEGSVSTLKIQRTERGDSAVYLCASSLSSDSYEQYFGPGTRLTVT.

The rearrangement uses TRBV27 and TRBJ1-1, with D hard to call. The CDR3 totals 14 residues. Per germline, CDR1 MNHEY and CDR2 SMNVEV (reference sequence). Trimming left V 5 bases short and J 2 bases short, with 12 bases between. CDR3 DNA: TGTGCCAGCAGTCCCACGACCCTTAACACTGAAGCTTTCTTT. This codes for CASSPTTLNTEAFF.

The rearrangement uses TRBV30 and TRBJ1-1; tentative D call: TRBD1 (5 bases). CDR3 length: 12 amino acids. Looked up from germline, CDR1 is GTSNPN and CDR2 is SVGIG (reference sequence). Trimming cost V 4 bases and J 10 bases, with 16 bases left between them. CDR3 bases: TGTGCCTGGACCCAGACGTCGAGGGGAGCTTTCTTT. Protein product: CAWTQTSRGAFF.

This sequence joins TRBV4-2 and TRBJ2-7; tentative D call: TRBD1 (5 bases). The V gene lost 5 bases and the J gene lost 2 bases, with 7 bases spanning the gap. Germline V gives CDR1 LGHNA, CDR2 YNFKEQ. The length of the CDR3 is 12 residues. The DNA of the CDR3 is TGTGCCAGCAGCGACAGAGCCTACGAGCAGTACTTC. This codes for CASSDRAYEQYF.

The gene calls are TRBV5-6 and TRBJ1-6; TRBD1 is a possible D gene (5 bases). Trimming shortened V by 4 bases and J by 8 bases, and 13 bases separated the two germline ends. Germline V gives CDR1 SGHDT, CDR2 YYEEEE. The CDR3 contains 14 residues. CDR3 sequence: CASSEGHPDSPLHF. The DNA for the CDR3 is TGTGCCAGCAGCGAAGGACACCCAGATTCACCCCTCCACTTT. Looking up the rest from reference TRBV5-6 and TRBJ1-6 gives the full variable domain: DAGVTQSPTHLIKTRGQQVTLRCSPKSGHDTVSWYQQALGQGPQFIFQYYEEEERQRGNFPDRFSGHQFPNYSSELNVNALLLGDSALYLCASSEGHPDSPLHFGNGTRLTVT.

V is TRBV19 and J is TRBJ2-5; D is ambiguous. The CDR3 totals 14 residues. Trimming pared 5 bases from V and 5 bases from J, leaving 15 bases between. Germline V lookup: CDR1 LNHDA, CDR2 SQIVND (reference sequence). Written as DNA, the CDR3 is TGTGCCAGTAGTCCGTTCTTAGCTGGTGAGACCCAGTACTTC. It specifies CASSPFLAGETQYF. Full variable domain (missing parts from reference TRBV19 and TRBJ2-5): DGGITQSPKYLFRKEGQNVTLSCEQNLNHDAMYWYRQDPGQGLRLIYYSQIVNDFQKGDIAEGYSVSREKKESFPLTVTSAQKNPTAFYLCASSPFLAGETQYFGPGTRLLVL.

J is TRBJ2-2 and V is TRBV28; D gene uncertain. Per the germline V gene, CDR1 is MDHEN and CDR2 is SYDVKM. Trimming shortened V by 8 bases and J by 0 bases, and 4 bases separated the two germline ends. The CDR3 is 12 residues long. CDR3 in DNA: TGTGCCAGCTTCACGAACACCGGGGAGCTGTTTTTT. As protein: CASFTNTGELFF.

The CDR3 loop reads CASSLDGYNSPLHF. The CDR3 DNA is TGCGCCAGCAGCCTGGACGGATATAATTCACCCCTCCACTTT. The rearrangement uses TRBV5-1 and TRBJ1-6; D gene unclear. The germline V gene encodes CDR1 SGHRS and CDR2 YFSETQ. The CDR3 extends over 14 amino acids. The germline V and J ends were trimmed by 4 bases and 4 bases, with 9 bases remaining between them.

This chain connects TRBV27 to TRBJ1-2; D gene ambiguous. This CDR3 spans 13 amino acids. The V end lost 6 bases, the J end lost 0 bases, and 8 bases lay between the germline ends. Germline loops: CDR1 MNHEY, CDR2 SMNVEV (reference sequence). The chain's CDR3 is CASRGRANYGYTF. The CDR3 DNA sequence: TGTGCCAGCAGGGGCCGAGCTAACTATGGCTACACCTTC.

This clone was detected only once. The CDR3 sequence: CASSEYSGEAFF. The CDR3 coding sequence is TGTGCCAGCAGTGAATATTCTGGTGAAGCTTTCTTT. The chain uses TRBV2 and TRBJ1-1; D is uncertain. There are 12 residues in the CDR3. Trimming removed 2 bases from V and 7 bases from J, with 8 bases in between. Germline CDR1 is SNHLY and CDR2 is FYNNEI.

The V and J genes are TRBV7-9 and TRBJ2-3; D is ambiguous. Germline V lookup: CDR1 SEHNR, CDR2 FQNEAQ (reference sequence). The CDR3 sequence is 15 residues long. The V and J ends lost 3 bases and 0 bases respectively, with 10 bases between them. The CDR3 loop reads CASSFPTSSTDTQYF. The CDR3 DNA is TGTGCCAGCAGCTTCCCGACCTCTAGCACAGATACGCAGTATTTT.

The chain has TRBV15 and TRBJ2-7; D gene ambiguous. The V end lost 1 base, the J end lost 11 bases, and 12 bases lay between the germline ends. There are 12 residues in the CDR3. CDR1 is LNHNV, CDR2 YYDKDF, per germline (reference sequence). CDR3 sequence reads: CATSRGYTSEYF. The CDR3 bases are TGTGCCACCAGCAGAGGTTACACTTCGGAGTACTTC.

The CDR3 loop is CASSSQGGGSYNEQFF. CDR3 bases: TGTGCCAGCAGCTCCCAGGGGGGTGGATCCTACAATGAGCAGTTCTTC. This chain links TRBV7-3 with TRBJ2-1; D perhaps matches TRBD1 (7 bases). V dropped 4 bases and J dropped 1 base, with 14 bases sitting between them. Germline V gene sequence: CDR1 SGHTA, CDR2 FQGTGA. This CDR3 region has 16 residues.

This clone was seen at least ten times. The CDR3 loop reads CASSVCQPRNQPQHF. DNA for the CDR3: TGTGCCAGCAGCGTTTGTCAACCACGCAATCAGCCCCAGCATTTT. The chain recombines TRBV9 with TRBJ1-5, with D unclear. The V and J ends lost 2 bases and 2 bases respectively, with 11 bases between them. Germline CDR1 is SGDLS and CDR2 is YYNGEE. This CDR3 is 15 amino acids long.

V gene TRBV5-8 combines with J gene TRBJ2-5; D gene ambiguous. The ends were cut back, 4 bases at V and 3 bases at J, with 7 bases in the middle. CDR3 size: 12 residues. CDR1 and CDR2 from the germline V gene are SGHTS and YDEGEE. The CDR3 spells CASSGPEETQYF. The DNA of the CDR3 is TGTGCCAGCAGCGGGCCAGAAGAGACCCAGTACTTC.

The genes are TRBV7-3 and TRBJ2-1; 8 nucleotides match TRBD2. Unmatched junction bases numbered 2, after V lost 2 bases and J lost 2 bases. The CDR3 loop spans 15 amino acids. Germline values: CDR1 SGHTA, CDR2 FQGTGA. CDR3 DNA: TGTGCCAGCAGCTTAGCGGGGGGCCCCTACAATGAGCAGTTCTTC. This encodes CASSLAGGPYNEQFF.